This TCR beta chain was retrieved from a study of OX40 agonist ivuxolimab in advanced cancers. General study findings and limits: Mean expanded clone counts were higher in CD8+ than CD4+ T cells.

Sequenced by immunoSEQ multiplex PCR; TCRdb stores in-frame clones only, minus some. This table has tens of thousands of clones, 84% appearing once. As for this clone: Antigen specificity is unknown.

The CDR3 is made up of 14 amino acids. The germline V gene has CDR1 MNHNY and CDR2 SVGAGI (reference sequence). With V trimmed by 5 bases and J by 4 bases, 8 bases remained unmatched. The receptor was derived from an adult with an advanced solid tumor such as melanoma, head and neck, liver or kidney cancer. The chain carries TRBV6-6 and TRBJ2-7, with 7 bases aligning to TRBD1. This sample comprised CD4+ or CD8+ T cells sorted from blood, obtained in a trial of the OX40 agonist ivuxolimab. CDR3 in DNA: TGTGCCAGCAGTCGTACAGGGGAGAGATACGAGCAGTACTTC. Residues: CASSRTGERYEQYF.